The T cell receptor beta chain under discussion was sequenced for a study of T cells in Graves' hyperthyroidism and ophthalmopathy. From RNA transcripts, TCR beta CDR3 regions were amplified. A first-round RT-PCR of the TCR CDR3 used the HTBI primer set. TCRdb processed the multiplex PCR reads anew with MiXCR; each CDR3 protein has one entry. Of 450,000 to 700,000 distinct CDR3 sequences in the sample, roughly 50% were seen once. There are a few counts of this clonotype. Its antigen remains unknown. Trimming removed 2 bases at V and 14 bases at J, with 12 bases between. Per the germline V gene, CDR1 is MGHDK and CDR2 is SYGVNS. This CDR3 contains 11 residues. The study's findings and limits: Ophthalmopathy was distinguished from stable hyperthyroidism by 13 V-J signatures.

This receptor was obtained from an adult woman with Graves' disease, either hyperthyroidism or ophthalmopathy (not recorded which). The V and J genes are TRBV25-1 and TRBJ1-2; the D gene is possibly TRBD1 (5 bases). The sequenced sample consisted of peripheral blood or thyroid tissue (not recorded which). CDR3 nucleotide sequence: TGTGCCAGCAGTGAACTTAAGGGGTTGACCTTC. Its translation is CASSELKGLTF.